Listed below are T cell receptor beta chains from one sample, sequenced in a study of cytomegalovirus exposure and HLA in healthy donors. TCRdb keeps only in-frame clones here, not all; method: immunoSEQ multiplex PCR. Of 150,000 to 200,000 clones listed, approximately 85% are singletons. The sample consisted of PBMCs. Receptor source: a man in his late teens or twenties in good health and CMV-seronegative. Each CDR3 is given with its conserved first and last residue. The order of the fields is clone size, V gene, D gene, J gene, CDR3 DNA, CDR3 protein. The D gene is left open where the match is weak. Some rows mark clone size as missing; the rest say once, few, many or name a class of expanded clone.

.	TRBV7-7	TRBD1	TRBJ2-2	TGTGCTAGCAGAACCGGGACAGGAGACACCGGGGAGCTGTTTTTT	CASRTGTGDTGELFF
.	TRBV4-3	.	TRBJ2-7	TGCGCCAGCAGCAACACGTACGGGATTCGGGAGCAGTACTTC	CASSNTYGIREQYF
.	TRBV28	TRBD1	TRBJ2-4	TGTGCCAGCGGGAGGACAGGGGGAAGGAACATTCAGTACTTC	CASGRTGGRNIQYF
.	TRBV11-2	.	TRBJ1-6	TGTGCCAGCAGCTTACAAAGAGGGTCCATCGGTACACCCCTCCACTTT	CASSLQRGSIGTPLHF
.	TRBV2	.	TRBJ1-1	TGTGCCAGCACTCCACGAGGGTTTGAAGCTTTCTTT	CASTPRGFEAFF
.	TRBV19	TRBD1	TRBJ1-2	TGTGCCAGTAGTCCGGGACAGTACCTCTATGGCTACACCTTC	CASSPGQYLYGYTF
.	TRBV5-5	TRBD1	TRBJ1-2	TGTGCCAGCAGCTTGACAGGGGGCGATACCTTC	CASSLTGGDTF
.	TRBV11-3	TRBD1	TRBJ2-1	TGTGCCAGCAGCCCTGGACAGGGGGTCTCCTACAATGAGCAGTTCTTC	CASSPGQGVSYNEQFF
.	TRBV7-2	TRBD2	TRBJ2-3	TGTGCCAGCAGCTCGGGACTATTTTACACAGATACGCAGTATTTT	CASSSGLFYTDTQYF
.	TRBV5-4	.	TRBJ2-1	TGTGCCAGCAGCCATCTAGCTTATGAGCAGTTCTTC	CASSHLAYEQFF
.	TRBV30	.	TRBJ1-3	TGTGCCTGGAGTGGGTGGGGCCACTCTGGAAACACCATATATTTT	CAWSGWGHSGNTIYF
.	TRBV19	.	TRBJ1-5	TGTGCCAGTAGGGCTACCGGACAGACCACACACAATCAGCCCCAGCATTTT	CASRATGQTTHNQPQHF
.	TRBV9	TRBD2	TRBJ2-3	TGTGCCAGCAGTCTTCTAGCGGGGCGCACAGATACGCAGTATTTT	CASSLLAGRTDTQYF
.	TRBV12-5	.	TRBJ1-2	TGTGCTAGTGGATCCCCTCCGAACTATGGCTACACCTTC	CASGSPPNYGYTF
.	TRBV18	TRBD2	TRBJ2-7	TGTGCCAGCTCACGCAGCGGGGGGGCGAACGAGCAGTACTTC	CASSRSGGANEQYF
.	TRBV30	.	TRBJ1-5	TGTGCCTGGAGTAAACCGTCGGGACAAAACAATCAGCCCCAGCATTTT	CAWSKPSGQNNQPQHF
few	TRBV5-6	TRBD1	TRBJ2-1	TGTGCCAGCAGCCGCCGGGACAGGGGCCACAATGAGCAGTTCTTC	CASSRRDRGHNEQFF
once	TRBV11-2	TRBD1	TRBJ2-4	TGTGCCAGCAGCCCCGACAGGGGGCTAGCCAAAAACATTCAGTACTTC	CASSPDRGLAKNIQYF
.	TRBV6-5	TRBD2	TRBJ2-5	TGTGCCAGCAGTTCCATTCTAGCGGGGGGGCCGGAGACCCAGTACTTC	CASSSILAGGPETQYF
.	TRBV18	.	TRBJ2-3	TGTGCCAGCTCACCACAACCCCGACCGGGGGATACGCAGTATTTT	CASSPQPRPGDTQYF
.	TRBV30	.	TRBJ2-5	TGTGCCTGGAGTGTACTCTCGGAGACCCAGTACTTC	CAWSVLSETQYF
.	TRBV9	TRBD1	TRBJ2-1	TGTGCCAGCAGCCCCGGACAGGGGAGTACATATGAGCAGTTCTTC	CASSPGQGSTYEQFF
.	TRBV10-3	.	TRBJ2-2	TGTGCCATCAGTGCTGGACAGAGCTCCACCGGGGAGCTGTTTTTT	CAISAGQSSTGELFF
.	TRBV9	TRBD2	TRBJ2-1	TGTGCCAGCAGCCCAAAGCGGGGGTACAATGAGCAGTTCTTC	CASSPKRGYNEQFF
.	TRBV10-1	.	TRBJ2-3	TGCGCCAGTTCAATAGGGGGAACAGATACGCAGTATTTT	CASSIGGTDTQYF
.	TRBV30	TRBD2	TRBJ2-7	TGTGCCTGGAGTGTAGGTAGCGGGAATCTTCAGTACTTC	CAWSVGSGNLQYF
.	TRBV7-2	TRBD1	TRBJ1-1	TGTGCCAGCAGCCAAAGGACAGGGAGCACTGAAGCTTTCTTT	CASSQRTGSTEAFF
.	TRBV19	.	TRBJ1-2	TGTGCCAGTAGTAACTCAGGGGTCCCCTATGGCTACACCTTC	CASSNSGVPYGYTF
.	TRBV28	.	TRBJ2-1	TGTGCCAGCAGCGTGAGGTACAATGAGCAGTTCTTC	CASSVRYNEQFF
.	TRBV18	.	TRBJ1-1	TGTGCCAGCTCACCATCCCAGGGGAGAAACACTGAAGCTTTCTTT	CASSPSQGRNTEAFF
.	TRBV5-1	TRBD1	TRBJ2-6	TGCGCCAGCAGCGAATGGGGACAGATCTCTGGGGCCAACGTCCTGACTTTC	CASSEWGQISGANVLTF
.	TRBV6-6	.	TRBJ1-1	TGTGCCAGCACCCAAAATAGTTTAGACACTGAAGCTTTCTTT	CASTQNSLDTEAFF
.	TRBV20-1	.	TRBJ1-1	TGCAGTGCTTACCGGGGATCCGAAGCTTTCTTT	CSAYRGSEAFF
.	TRBV27	TRBD1	TRBJ2-7	TGTGCCAGCAGTCTCCAGGGGGCCTACGAGCAGTACTTC	CASSLQGAYEQYF
.	TRBV30	.	TRBJ1-5	TGTGCCTGGAGTCTAAATAATCAGCCCCAGCATTTT	CAWSLNNQPQHF
.	TRBV4-1	TRBD1	TRBJ2-2	TGCGCCAGCAGCCCCTCCCGGGACAGGGGGCGCAGGGGGTCCGGGGAGCTGTTTTTT	CASSPSRDRGRRGSGELFF
.	TRBV10-1	TRBD1	TRBJ1-5	TGCGCCAGCAGAGCCGGGGACAGGGGACTCTATAGCAATCAGCCCCAGCATTTT	CASRAGDRGLYSNQPQHF
.	TRBV28	.	TRBJ1-6	TGTGCCAGCAGTTTATTTCGCGGATCACCCCTCCACTTT	CASSLFRGSPLHF
.	TRBV4-3	TRBD1	TRBJ1-1	TGCGCCAGCAGCCAATCGGGACAGGGCACTGAAGCTTTCTTT	CASSQSGQGTEAFF
.	TRBV2	.	TRBJ1-1	TGTGCCAGCAAAGGGAGTGTGGGCACTGAAGCTTTCTTT	CASKGSVGTEAFF
.	TRBV6-6	TRBD2	TRBJ2-1	TGTGCCAGCAGTTCGATGCGGGGGGTAAACAATGAGCAGTTCTTC	CASSSMRGVNNEQFF
few	TRBV5-1	.	TRBJ2-7	TGCGCCAGCAGCTTGGCTGGCACCGCCTACGAGCAGTACTTC	CASSLAGTAYEQYF
once	TRBV19	TRBD1	TRBJ2-7	TGTGCCAGTACCTCCACAGGGGCTTTTTTTTCCCACGAGCAGTACTTC	CASTSTGAFFSHEQYF
.	TRBV6-5	.	TRBJ1-2	TGTGCCACTAGCTATGGCTACACCTTC	CATSYGYTF
.	TRBV14	TRBD2	TRBJ2-3	TGTGCCAGCAGCCAACGATATAGCGGGAGGTACACAGATACGCAGTATTTT	CASSQRYSGRYTDTQYF
.	TRBV27	TRBD1	TRBJ2-1	TGTGCCAGCAGTTTAACAGGGGGCTTATACAATGAGCAGTTCTTC	CASSLTGGLYNEQFF
.	TRBV28	.	TRBJ2-4	TGTGCCAGCAGTTTCAGTTTAGCGAGAGTTCAGTACTTC	CASSFSLARVQYF
.	TRBV5-4	TRBD1	TRBJ2-7	TGTGCCAGCCGACGAGAGGGGGCGCCCTACGAGCAGTACTTC	CASRREGAPYEQYF
.	TRBV19	.	TRBJ1-2	TGTGCCAGTAGTAGTTCGGGGGACTCCAACTATGGCTACACCTTC	CASSSSGDSNYGYTF